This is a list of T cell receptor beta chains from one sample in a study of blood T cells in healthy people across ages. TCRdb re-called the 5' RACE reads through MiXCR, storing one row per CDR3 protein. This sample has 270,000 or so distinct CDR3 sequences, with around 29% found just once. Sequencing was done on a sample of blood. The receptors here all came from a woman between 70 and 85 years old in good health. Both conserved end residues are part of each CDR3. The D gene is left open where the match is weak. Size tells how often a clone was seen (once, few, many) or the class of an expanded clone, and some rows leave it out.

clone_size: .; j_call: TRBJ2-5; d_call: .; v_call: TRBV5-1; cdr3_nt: TGCGCCAGCAGCAGGGGGCTAGGGACTCAAGAGACCCAGTACTTC; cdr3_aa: CASSRGLGTQETQYF
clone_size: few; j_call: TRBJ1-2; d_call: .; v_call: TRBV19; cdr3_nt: TGTGCCAGTAGTACGTTCGGGACGAAAGGCTACACCTTC; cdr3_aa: CASSTFGTKGYTF
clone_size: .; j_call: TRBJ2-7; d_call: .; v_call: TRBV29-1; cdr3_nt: TGCAGCGTTCTTCCAGGGCCACCCTACGAGCAGTACTTC; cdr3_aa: CSVLPGPPYEQYF
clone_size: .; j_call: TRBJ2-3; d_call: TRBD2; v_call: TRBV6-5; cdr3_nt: TGTGCCAGCAGAAACAGCGGGAGTGAGATAGATGCACAGTATTTT; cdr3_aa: CASRNSGSEIDAQYF
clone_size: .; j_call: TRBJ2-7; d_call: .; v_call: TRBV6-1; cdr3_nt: TGTGCCAGCACGGGAGCACACGAGCAGTACTTC; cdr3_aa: CASTGAHEQYF
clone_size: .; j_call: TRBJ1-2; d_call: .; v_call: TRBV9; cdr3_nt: TGTGCCAGCAGCGGGGACCTTACGGAAATGGTTTATGGCTACACCTTC; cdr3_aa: CASSGDLTEMVYGYTF
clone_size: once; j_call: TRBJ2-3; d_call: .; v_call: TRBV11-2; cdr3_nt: TGTGCCAGCAGCCTATCGCCTCAGCGAGGTACGCAGTATTTT; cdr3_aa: CASSLSPQRGTQYF
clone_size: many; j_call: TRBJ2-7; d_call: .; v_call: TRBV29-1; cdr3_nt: TGCAGCGTAAAACGTGACATGAGCTCCTACGAGCAGTACTTC; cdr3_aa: CSVKRDMSSYEQYF
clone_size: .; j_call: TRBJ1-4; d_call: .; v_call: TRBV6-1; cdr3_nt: TGTGCCAGCCGCCGGGACTCCGGGAAACTGTTTTTT; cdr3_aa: CASRRDSGKLFF
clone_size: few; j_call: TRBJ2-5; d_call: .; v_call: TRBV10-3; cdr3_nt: TGTGCCATCAGTGAGTCGGGAGGGACCCAGTACTTC; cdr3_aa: CAISESGGTQYF
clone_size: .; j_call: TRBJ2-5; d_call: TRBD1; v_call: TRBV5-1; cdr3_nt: TGCGCCAGCAGCTTGGAGGGAGAACCAGGGGGAGAGACCCAGTACTTC; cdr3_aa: CASSLEGEPGGETQYF
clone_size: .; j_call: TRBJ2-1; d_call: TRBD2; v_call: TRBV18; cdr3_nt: TGTGCCAGCTCACCAATCTTAGGACTAGCGGGAGGAGGGAATGAGCAGTTCTTC; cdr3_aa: CASSPILGLAGGGNEQFF
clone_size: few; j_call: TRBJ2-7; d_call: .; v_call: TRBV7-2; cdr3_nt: TGTGCCAGCAGCTCCCTATACGTGCAGTACTTC; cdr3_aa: CASSSLYVQYF
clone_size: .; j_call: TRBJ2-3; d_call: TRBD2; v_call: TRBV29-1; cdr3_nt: TGCAGCGTTCGACTAGCGGGACGAGCAGATACGCAGTATTTT; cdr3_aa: CSVRLAGRADTQYF
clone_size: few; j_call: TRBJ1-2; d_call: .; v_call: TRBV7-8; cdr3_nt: TGTGCCAGCAGCTTAGACGGGTTCGACTATGGCTACACCTTC; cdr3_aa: CASSLDGFDYGYTF
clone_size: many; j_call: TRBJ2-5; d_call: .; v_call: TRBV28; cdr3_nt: TGTGCCAGCAGCAAGAATACCCAGTACTTC; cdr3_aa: CASSKNTQYF
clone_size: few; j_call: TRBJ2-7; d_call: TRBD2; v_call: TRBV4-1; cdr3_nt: TGCGCCAGCAGCCAATTCTCAACTAGCGGGATAAACGAGCAGTACTTC; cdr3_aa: CASSQFSTSGINEQYF
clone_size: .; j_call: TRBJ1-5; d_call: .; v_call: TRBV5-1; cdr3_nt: TGCGCCAGCAGCGTAGAGCCTAATCAGCCCCAGCATTTT; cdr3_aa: CASSVEPNQPQHF
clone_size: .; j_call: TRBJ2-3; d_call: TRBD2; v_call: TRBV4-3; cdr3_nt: TGCGCCAGCAGCCAAGATACCGGGAGGCCACTCACAGATACGCAGTATTTT; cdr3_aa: CASSQDTGRPLTDTQYF
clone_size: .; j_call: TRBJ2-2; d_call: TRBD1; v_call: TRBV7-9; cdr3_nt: TGTGCCAGCAGCCCCCACAGGGGAGCAAACACCGGGGAGCTGTTTTTT; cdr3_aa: CASSPHRGANTGELFF
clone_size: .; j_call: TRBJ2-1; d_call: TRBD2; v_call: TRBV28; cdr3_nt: TGTGCCAGCAGTTTTAGGATAGCGGGAGCTACGCAGTTCTTC; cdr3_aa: CASSFRIAGATQFF
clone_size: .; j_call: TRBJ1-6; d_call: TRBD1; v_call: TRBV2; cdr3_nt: TGTGCCAGCCGGACAGGAGGAGTCTATAATTCACCCCTCCACTTT; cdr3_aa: CASRTGGVYNSPLHF
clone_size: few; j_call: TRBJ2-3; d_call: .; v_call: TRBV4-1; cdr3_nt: TGCGCCAGCAGCCAAGTGCTAGCTAGCACAGATACGCAGTATTTT; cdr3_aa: CASSQVLASTDTQYF
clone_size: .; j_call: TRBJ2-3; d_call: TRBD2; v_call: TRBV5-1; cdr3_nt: TGCGCCAGCAGCACGTTGACTAGCGGGAGCACAGATACGCAGTATTTT; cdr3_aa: CASSTLTSGSTDTQYF
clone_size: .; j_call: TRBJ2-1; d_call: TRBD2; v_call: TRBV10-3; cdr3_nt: TGTGCCATCAGTAGACTAGCGGGAAAGTCCAATGAGCAGTTCTTC; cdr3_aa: CAISRLAGKSNEQFF
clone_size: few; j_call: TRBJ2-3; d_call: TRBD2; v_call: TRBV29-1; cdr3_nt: TGCAGCGTTGAAAGCGGGAGTGCAGATACGCAGTATTTT; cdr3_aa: CSVESGSADTQYF
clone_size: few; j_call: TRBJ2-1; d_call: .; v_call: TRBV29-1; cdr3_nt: TGCAGCGTTCACGTTAGCTCCTACAATGAGCAGTTCTTC; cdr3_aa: CSVHVSSYNEQFF
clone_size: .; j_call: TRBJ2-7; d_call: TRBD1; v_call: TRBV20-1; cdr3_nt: TGCAGTGCTGGTCTTGGACAGGGTCCCTACGAGCAGTACTTC; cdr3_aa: CSAGLGQGPYEQYF
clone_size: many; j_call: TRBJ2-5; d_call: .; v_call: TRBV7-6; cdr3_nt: TGTGCCAGCAGCTTAGTCGTGAGGGCAGAGACCCAGTACTTC; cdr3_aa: CASSLVVRAETQYF
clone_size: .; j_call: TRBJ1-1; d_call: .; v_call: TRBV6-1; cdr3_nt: TGTGCCAGCAGTGACAACCCGGGGCTGTCGGGGACTGAAGCTTTCTTT; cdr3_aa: CASSDNPGLSGTEAFF
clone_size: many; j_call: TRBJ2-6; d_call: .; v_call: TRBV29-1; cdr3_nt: TGCAGCGTTGATGTTGGCGGAGGGGCCAACGTCCTGACTTTC; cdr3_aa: CSVDVGGGANVLTF
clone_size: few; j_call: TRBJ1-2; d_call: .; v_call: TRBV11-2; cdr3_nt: TGTGCCAGCAGCTTTACAGCGCCCGGCGGGGGCTACACCTTC; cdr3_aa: CASSFTAPGGGYTF
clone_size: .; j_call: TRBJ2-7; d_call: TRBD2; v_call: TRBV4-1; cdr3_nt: TGCGCCAGCAGCCAAGATATAGTGGCTAGCGGGAGGGGTAAAGAGCAGTACTTC; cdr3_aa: CASSQDIVASGRGKEQYF
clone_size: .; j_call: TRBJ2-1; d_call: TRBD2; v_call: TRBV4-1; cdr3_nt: TGCGCCAGCAGCCTCCCAACTAGCGTGGGCAACAATGAGCAGTTCTTC; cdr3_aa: CASSLPTSVGNNEQFF
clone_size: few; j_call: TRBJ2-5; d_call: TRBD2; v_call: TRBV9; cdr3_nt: TGTGCCAGCAGCGTGTCCGGGACTAGCGGTTCTTGGGAGCAGTACTTC; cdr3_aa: CASSVSGTSGSWEQYF
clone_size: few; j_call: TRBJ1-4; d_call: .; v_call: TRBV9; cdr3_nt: TGTGCCAGCAGCGTAGCAGGGGCAGACGAAAAACTGTTTTTT; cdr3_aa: CASSVAGADEKLFF
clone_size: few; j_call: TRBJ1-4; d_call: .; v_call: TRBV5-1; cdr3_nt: TGCGCCAGCAGACAGGGAACTAATGAAAAACTGTTTTTT; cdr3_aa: CASRQGTNEKLFF
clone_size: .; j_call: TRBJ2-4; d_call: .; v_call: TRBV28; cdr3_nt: TGTGCCAGCAGCCCTCGACAGGGGGGAACTAGCGGGTTAGCCAAAAACATTCAGTACTTC; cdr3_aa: CASSPRQGGTSGLAKNIQYF
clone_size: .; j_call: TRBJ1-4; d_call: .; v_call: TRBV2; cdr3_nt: TGTGCCAGCAGTTACACCTACAATGAAAAACTGTTTTTT; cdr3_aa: CASSYTYNEKLFF
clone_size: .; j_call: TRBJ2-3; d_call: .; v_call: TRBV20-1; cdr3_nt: TGCAGTGCTCCCTCCCTGGGGGATACACAGTATTTT; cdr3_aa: CSAPSLGDTQYF
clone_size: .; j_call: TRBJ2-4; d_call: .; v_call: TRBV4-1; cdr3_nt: TGCGCCAGCAGCCAACCAAGACAGGGCGGGGTAACCAAAAACATTCAGTACTTC; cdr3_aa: CASSQPRQGGVTKNIQYF
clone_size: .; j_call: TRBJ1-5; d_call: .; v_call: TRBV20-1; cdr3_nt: TGCAGTGCTAGACCGACCATTAGCAATCAGCCCCAGCATTTT; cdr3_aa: CSARPTISNQPQHF
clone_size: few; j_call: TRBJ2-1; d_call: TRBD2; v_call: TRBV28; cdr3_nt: TGTGCCAGCAGTACTAGCGGACCATACAATGAGCAGTTCTTC; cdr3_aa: CASSTSGPYNEQFF
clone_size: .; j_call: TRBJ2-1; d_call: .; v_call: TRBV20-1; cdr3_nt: TGCAGTGCCGACACATTTAGTGTTAGCTCCTACAATGAGCAGTTCTTC; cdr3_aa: CSADTFSVSSYNEQFF
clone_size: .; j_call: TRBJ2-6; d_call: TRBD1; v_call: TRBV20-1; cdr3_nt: TGCAGTGCTAGAGACCCGACAGGGTCTGGGGCCAACGTCCTGACTTTC; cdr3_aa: CSARDPTGSGANVLTF
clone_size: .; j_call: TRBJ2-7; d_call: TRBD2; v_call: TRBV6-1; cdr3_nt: TGTGCCAGCGTAGTAACTAGCGGGATCTCCTACGAGCAGTACTTC; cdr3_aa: CASVVTSGISYEQYF